The 30 T cell receptor beta chains below all came from one sample that was sequenced in a study of T cell changes during pregnancy in multiple sclerosis. The repertoire was sequenced with immunoSEQ multiplex PCR; TCRdb's copy has only in-frame clones and lacks some. The data hold 90,000 to 95,000 clones, with 90% to 95% observed a single time. This material consisted of peripheral blood, taken in the first trimester of pregnancy. Every receptor here comes from a female donor with multiple sclerosis, enrolled in a pregnancy study.

The CDR3: CASSSTGQGQGAFF. The CDR3 DNA reads TGTGCCAGCAGTTCGACCGGACAGGGGCAGGGAGCTTTCTTT. The rearrangement joins TRBV27 to TRBJ1-1; 9 positions match TRBD1. The CDR3 runs 14 residues. Trimming took 4 bases from V and 10 from J; bases not matched to a gene: 10. CDR1 MNHEY and CDR2 SMNVEV come from the germline V gene (reference sequence).

The J gene is TRBJ2-7, the V gene TRBV27; maybe TRBD2 (6 bases). V was clipped by 4 bases and J by 7 bases, with 14 bases between them. This CDR3 has 13 amino acids. The germline gives CDR1 MNHEY, CDR2 SMNVEV (reference sequence). CDR3: CASSSTGVGEQYF. Here the CDR3 DNA reads TGTGCCAGCAGTTCCACGGGGGTCGGAGAGCAGTACTTC.

The rearrangement joins TRBV5-6 to TRBJ2-1; 8 bases align to TRBD1. The CDR3 is 16 residues long. V was clipped by 0 bases and J by 7 bases; unmatched bases: 9. Germline CDR1 reads SGHDT; CDR2 reads YYEEEE. In DNA, the CDR3 is TGTGCCAGCAGCTTGGCCTGGACAGGGTTGGCAAATGAGCAGTTCTTC. This translates into CASSLAWTGLANEQFF.

V usage is TRBV19 and J usage is TRBJ1-1, with a tentative D call TRBD1 (5 bases). The CDR3 is 14 residues long. CDR1 LNHDA and CDR2 SQIVND come from the germline V gene (reference sequence). The V end lost 1 base, the J end lost 10 bases, and 16 bases lay between the germline ends. The DNA of the CDR3 is TGTGCCAGTAGTATAGGGGTGGAAGCGGGACTAGCTTTCTTT. This encodes CASSIGVEAGLAFF.

The chain employs TRBV9 and TRBJ2-1; D unclear. CDR1 is SGDLS and CDR2 is YYNGEE in the germline V gene. This CDR3 has 14 amino acids. Trimming pared 3 bases from V and 0 bases from J, leaving 7 bases between. CDR3 amino acids: CASSGSDSYNEQFF. DNA of the CDR3: TGTGCCAGCAGCGGGTCAGACTCCTACAATGAGCAGTTCTTC.

The V call is TRBV10-3, the J call TRBJ2-5, with 9 bases matching TRBD1. Germline lookup yields CDR1 ENHRY and CDR2 SYGVKD. The length of the CDR3 is 13 residues. The junction had 2 bases not matched to a gene; V was cut back by 8 bases and J by 1 base. Here the CDR3 reads CAIADRGQETQYF. Here the CDR3 DNA reads TGTGCCATCGCGGACAGGGGCCAAGAGACCCAGTACTTC.

The chain employs TRBV11-3 and TRBJ2-3; no definite D call. This CDR3 is 13 amino acids long. CDR1 is SGHNT, CDR2 YENEEA, per germline. V lost 1 base to trimming and J lost 5 bases, with 7 bases between them. The CDR3: CASSLGPGDTQYF. Here the CDR3 DNA reads TGTGCCAGCAGCTTAGGTCCGGGAGATACGCAGTATTTT.

The table lists this clone with a count of one. The chain links TRBV6-1 to TRBJ2-7, with D possibly being TRBD2 (7 bases). This CDR3 has 17 residues. V lost 3 bases and J lost 2, with 20 bases in between. Germline V gene lookup returns CDR1 MNHNS and CDR2 SASEGT. The CDR3, as DNA: TGTGCCAGCAGTGATACCGCGGGGGCTCGACCTACCTACGAGCAGTACTTC. It is translated as CASSDTAGARPTYEQYF.

V and J are TRBV6-1 and TRBJ1-2; 8 bases fit TRBD1. Germline V lookup: CDR1 MNHNS, CDR2 SASEGT. The CDR3 is 15 residues long. V dropped 5 bases and J dropped 2; count of bases not matched to a gene: 7. The CDR3 here is CASSSQTGDNYGYTF. The CDR3 DNA sequence: TGTGCCAGCAGTTCCCAGACAGGGGACAACTATGGCTACACCTTC.

DNA for the CDR3: TGTGCCAGTAGTATAGATATGGGACTCACCGCTTCCCAGTATTTT. Residues: CASSIDMGLTASQYF. The chain combines TRBV19 with TRBJ2-3; possibly TRBD2 for D (6 bases). Trimming shortened V by 0 bases and J by 12 bases, and 19 bases separated the two germline ends. This CDR3 is 15 amino acids long. Per germline, CDR1 LNHDA and CDR2 SQIVND (reference sequence).

This sequence joins TRBV27 and TRBJ1-5; TRBD1 might be the D (5 bases). Deletions cut 6 bases from V and 1 base from J, with 10 bases between. The germline gives CDR1 MNHEY, CDR2 SMNVEV (reference sequence). The CDR3 extends over 14 amino acids. CDR3 amino acids: CASSLGGSNQPQHF. The CDR3, as DNA: TGTGCCAGCAGCCTCGGGGGAAGCAATCAGCCCCAGCATTTT.

V and J are TRBV5-6 and TRBJ2-3; possible D gene TRBD2, 7 bases. Germline V CDR1 and CDR2: SGHDT, YYEEEE. Deletions cut 7 bases from V and 2 bases from J, with 17 bases between. The CDR3 runs to 15 residues. The CDR3 spells CASAQRGAYTDTQYF. CDR3 nucleotides: TGTGCCAGCGCCCAACGGGGGGCCTACACAGATACGCAGTATTTT.

The sample holds one count of this clone. The DNA for the CDR3 is TGTGCCAGCAGCTTAGGGCAAACAGACACTGAAGCTTTCTTT. Its translation is CASSLGQTDTEAFF. The chain couples TRBV11-3 to TRBJ1-1, with D unclear. The CDR3 loop spans 14 amino acids. V was cut by 1 base and J by 3 bases, with 9 bases left in between. Germline CDR1 and CDR2: SGHNT and YENEEA. The variable domain in full, completed from reference TRBV11-3 and TRBJ1-1, reads EAGVVQSPRYKIIEKKQPVAFWCNPISGHNTLYWYLQNLGQGPELLIRYENEEAVDDSQLPKDRFSAERLKGVDSTLKIQPAELGDSAVYLCASSLGQTDTEAFFGQGTRLTVV.

V usage is TRBV4-1 and J usage is TRBJ1-4, with 12 positions matching TRBD1. CDR3 length equals 16 residues. Germline CDR1 MGHRA, CDR2 YSYEKL. The junction had 8 bases not matched to a gene; V was cut back by 4 bases and J by 8 bases. The CDR3 coding sequence is TGCGCCAGCAGCCCCCAAGGGACAGGGGGCAACGAAAAACTGTTTTTT. Its protein is CASSPQGTGGNEKLFF.

The J gene is TRBJ1-6, the V gene TRBV11-2; 7 positions agree with TRBD1. CDR3 length: 13 amino acids. The V gene's germline CDR1 is SGHAT and CDR2 FQNNGV. Losses at the gene ends were 5 bases for V and 13 bases for J; bases not matched to a gene: 8. This chain's CDR3 is CASSTGTASPLHF. Written as DNA, the CDR3 is TGTGCCAGCAGCACGGGGACAGCTTCGCCCCTCCACTTT.

The chain couples TRBV5-5 to TRBJ2-7; D remains unclear. Germline lookup yields CDR1 SGHKS and CDR2 YYEKEE (reference sequence). The CDR3 covers 15 residues. Trimming removed 1 base from V and 2 bases from J, with 13 bases in between. The CDR3 DNA sequence: TGTGCCAGCAGCTTGACCCCAACGAGGCCCTACGAGCAGTACTTC. It encodes CASSLTPTRPYEQYF.

With regard to this clone: Other DNA sequences in this sample translate to the same CDR3. This chain joins TRBV11-2 and TRBJ1-1; D is uncertain. The germline V and J ends were trimmed by 3 bases and 1 base, with 9 bases remaining between them. The germline CDR1 and CDR2 sequences are SGHAT and FQNNGV. CDR3 length equals 14 residues. This CDR3 reads CASSFRGRNTEAFF. CDR3 DNA sequence: TGTGCCAGCAGCTTCCGAGGGAGGAACACTGAAGCTTTCTTT.

This chain uses TRBV19 with TRBJ1-1; D remains ambiguous. Trimming took 9 bases from V and 4 from J, leaving 6 bases between them. The germline V gene has CDR1 LNHDA and CDR2 SQIVND (reference sequence). The CDR3 is 10 amino acids. This CDR3 reads CASRGTEAFF. CDR3 in DNA: TGTGCCAGCCGCGGCACTGAAGCTTTCTTT.

The rearrangement links TRBV5-1 to TRBJ2-7, with D possibly matching TRBD1 (5 bases). The CDR3 covers 15 residues. The ends were cut back, 4 bases at V and 1 base at J, with 15 bases in the middle. Germline V gene lookup returns CDR1 SGHRS and CDR2 YFSETQ. CDR3 loop: CASSIDSLSSYEQYF. The CDR3 DNA is TGCGCCAGCAGCATCGACAGCCTGAGTTCCTACGAGCAGTACTTC.

The V gene is TRBV5-5, the J gene TRBJ2-1; no definite D call. The CDR3 is 12 amino acids. CDR1 and CDR2 from the germline V gene are SGHKS and YYEKEE (reference sequence). Trimming left V 4 bases short and J 12 bases short, with 14 bases between. The CDR3 here is CASSLDTYGQFF. CDR3 bases: TGTGCCAGCAGCCTCGACACCTACGGGCAGTTCTTC.

V and J are TRBV27 and TRBJ1-5; D is uncertain. Looked up from germline, CDR1 is MNHEY and CDR2 is SMNVEV (reference sequence). Trimming took off 3 bases at V and 6 bases at J, with 9 bases between the two ends. The CDR3 totals 13 residues. As DNA, the CDR3 is TGTGCCAGCAGTTTTAGCCAAAGTCAGCCCCAGCATTTT. Encoded protein: CASSFSQSQPQHF.

The rearrangement uses TRBV9 and TRBJ2-7; maybe TRBD2 (5 bases). V shed 0 bases and J shed 9 bases, with 19 bases lying between them. Germline assignment: CDR1 SGDLS and CDR2 YYNGEE. CDR3 length equals 15 residues. CDR3 sequence reads: CASSVDAVFGRGQYF. CDR3 DNA sequence: TGTGCCAGCAGCGTAGACGCGGTTTTCGGCCGGGGGCAGTACTTC.

The V and J genes are TRBV4-2 and TRBJ2-2; 7 bases align to TRBD1. CDR3 length: 15 residues. V lost 3 bases to trimming and J lost 2 bases; unmatched junction nucleotides: 3. Germline loops: CDR1 LGHNA, CDR2 YNFKEQ. The CDR3 spells CASSHGDRNTGELFF. CDR3 coding DNA: TGTGCCAGCAGCCATGGGGACAGAAACACCGGGGAGCTGTTTTTT.

This chain links TRBV5-1 with TRBJ1-1; the match to TRBD1 covers 7 bases. Germline values: CDR1 SGHRS, CDR2 YFSETQ. The CDR3 consists of 14 residues. V dropped 4 bases and J dropped 6; count of bases not matched to a gene: 9. The CDR3 region is CASSDRAAVAEAFF. The CDR3 DNA reads TGCGCCAGCAGCGACAGGGCGGCGGTCGCTGAAGCTTTCTTT.

The rearrangement links TRBV29-1 to TRBJ2-3; weak D call: TRBD2 (5 bases). Germline V gene lookup returns CDR1 SQVTM and CDR2 ANQGSEA. This CDR3 has 11 amino acids. V was pared by 7 bases and J by 3 bases, with 8 bases between. The CDR3 is CSAERTDTQYF. CDR3 DNA: TGCAGCGCGGAGCGGACAGATACGCAGTATTTT.

The CDR3 DNA is TGTGCCAGCAGTTACTCGAGATACAATGAGCAGTTCTTC. Its translation: CASSYSRYNEQFF. The rearrangement uses TRBV6-5 and TRBJ2-1, with no clear D. The V and J ends lost 0 bases and 4 bases respectively, with 4 bases between them. CDR3 length: 13 residues. Germline lookup yields CDR1 MNHEY and CDR2 SVGAGI.

This chain links TRBV14 with TRBJ1-1, with D perhaps matching TRBD1 (5 bases). The CDR3 consists of 14 residues. Germline V gives CDR1 SGHDN, CDR2 FVKESK. The V end was cut by 4 bases, the J end by 4 bases, with 13 bases between. CDR3 region: CASSLQALGTEAFF. The DNA for the CDR3 is TGTGCCAGCAGCCTACAGGCTTTGGGCACTGAAGCTTTCTTT.

The chain has TRBV7-2 and TRBJ2-2, with 9 bases aligning to TRBD2. This CDR3 is 16 amino acids long. Germline V gives CDR1 SGHTA, CDR2 FQGNSA. J was trimmed by 6 bases and V by 2 bases; bases with no gene match: 7. Here the CDR3 DNA reads TGTGCCAGCAGCTTAATCCCTAGCGGGGCGGCCGGGGAGCTGTTTTTT. Its translation: CASSLIPSGAAGELFF. Combining the CDR3 with reference TRBV7-2 and TRBJ2-2 gives the whole variable domain GAGVSQSPSNKVTEKGKDVELRCDPISGHTALYWYRQSLGQGLEFLIYFQGNSAPDKSGLPSDRFSAERTGGSVSTLTIQRTQQEDSAVYLCASSLIPSGAAGELFFGEGSRLTVL.

The chain combines TRBV12-5 with TRBJ2-7, with D perhaps TRBD1 (5 bases). The CDR3 runs 14 residues. Trimming pared 3 bases from V and 7 bases from J, leaving 16 bases between. Germline V gives CDR1 LGHNT, CDR2 FRNRAP. The CDR3 reads CASGFWGSAGEQYF. For the CDR3, the DNA is TGTGCTAGTGGTTTTTGGGGCAGCGCCGGGGAGCAGTACTTC.

The chain employs TRBV5-6 and TRBJ1-5; 8 bases map to TRBD1. The V and J ends lost 4 bases and 7 bases, in that order; junction bases with no gene match: 10. The CDR3 consists of 15 residues. CDR1 is SGHDT, CDR2 YYEEEE, per germline. The CDR3 region is CASSAGTGPGQPQHF. CDR3 bases: TGTGCCAGCAGCGCGGGGACAGGTCCAGGCCAGCCCCAGCATTTT.